Given below is one T cell receptor beta chain in context. The data stem from a study of CD8 T cells in Susac syndrome. CDR1 and CDR2 (germline): SGHTA, FQGNSA. The CDR3 runs to 17 residues. The ends were cut back, 1 base at V and 6 bases at J, with 16 bases in the middle. RNA amounts of about 0.5 to 1 ug underwent reverse transcription with random hexamers. From the immunoSEQ multiplex PCR reads, TCRdb called clonotypes with MiXCR, one entry per CDR3 protein. The sample yields under 200,000 distinct CDR3 sequences, about 91% seen once. The TCR sequence derives from a human donor with Susac syndrome. The sequenced material came from CD4+ T cells from PBMCs. The chain combines TRBV7-2 with TRBJ1-6; TRBD1 is a possible D gene (5 bases). DNA for the CDR3: TGTGCCAGCAGCTTAGGGGGGTCAGGGATCGGTAATTCACCCCTCCACTTT. It codes for CASSLGGSGIGNSPLHF.